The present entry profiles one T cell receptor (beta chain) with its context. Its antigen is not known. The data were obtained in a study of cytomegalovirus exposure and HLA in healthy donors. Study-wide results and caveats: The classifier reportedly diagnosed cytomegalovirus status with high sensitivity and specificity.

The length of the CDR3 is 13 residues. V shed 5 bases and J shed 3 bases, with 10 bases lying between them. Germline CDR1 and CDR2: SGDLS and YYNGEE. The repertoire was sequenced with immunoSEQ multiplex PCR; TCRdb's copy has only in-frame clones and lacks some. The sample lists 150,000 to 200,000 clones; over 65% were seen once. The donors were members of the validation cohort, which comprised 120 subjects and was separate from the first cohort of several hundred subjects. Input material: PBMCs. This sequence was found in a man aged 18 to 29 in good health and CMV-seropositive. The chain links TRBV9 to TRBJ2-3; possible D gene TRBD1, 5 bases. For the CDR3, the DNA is TGTGCCAGCAGAAGGGGTGGGACAGATACGCAGTATTTT. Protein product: CASRRGGTDTQYF. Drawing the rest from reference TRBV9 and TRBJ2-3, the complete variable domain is DSGVTQTPKHLITATGQRVTLRCSPRSGDLSVYWYQQSLDQGLQFLIQYYNGEERAKGNILERFSAQQFPDLHSELNLSSLELGDSALYFCASRRGGTDTQYFGPGTRLTVL.